The rows below give T cell receptor beta chains drawn from one sample of a study of CD8+CD57+ T cells in acquired aplastic anemia. Via MiXCR, TCRdb re-called the reads, giving one row per CDR3 protein. Among about 160,000 distinct CDR3 sequences listed, 40% to 50% were seen once. The sequenced material came from sorted CD4+, CD8+, or CD8+CD57+ T cells (not recorded which) from PBMCs. These receptor sequences come from a human donor with aplastic anemia. Each CDR3 is given with its conserved first and last residue. A D gene is named only where the DNA matches it firmly. Rows may omit the clone size; those that give it use once, few, many or a size class.

V gene	D gene	clone size	J gene	CDR3 DNA	CDR3 protein
TRBV7-2	-	-	TRBJ2-5	TGTGCCAGCAGCTTACTATCGGCCCCAAGGGAGACCCAGTACTTC	CASSLLSAPRETQYF
TRBV29-1	TRBD1	-	TRBJ2-7	TGCAGCGTTGGAGACAGGGGGCTACTTGGCTACGAGCAGTACTTC	CSVGDRGLLGYEQYF
TRBV7-8	-	-	TRBJ1-4	TGTGCCAGCAGCTCAGGACGGATTGAAAAACTGTTTTTT	CASSSGRIEKLFF
TRBV7-9	TRBD2	many	TRBJ2-5	TGTGCCAGCAGCCTCGCCTTGGTAGCGGGGCCAGAGACCCAGTACTTC	CASSLALVAGPETQYF
TRBV11-3	-	many	TRBJ2-7	TGTGCCAGCAGCTTAGAGCCGGGACACCTCTACGAGCAGTACTTC	CASSLEPGHLYEQYF
TRBV24-1	-	-	TRBJ2-1	TGTGCCACCAGTGACTCGGCCCCTCTGCCTCCCTACAATGAGCAGTTCTTC	CATSDSAPLPPYNEQFF
TRBV10-3	-	-	TRBJ2-7	TGTGCCACCGTTCTCGGGGATCACTACTACGAGCAGTACTTC	CATVLGDHYYEQYF
TRBV19	TRBD1	few	TRBJ1-5	TGTGCCAGTAGTTTCCTTGAGGGGGCCGGTTGGAATCAGCCCCAGCATTTT	CASSFLEGAGWNQPQHF
TRBV25-1	TRBD2	-	TRBJ2-2	TGTGCCAGCAGTGCCAGACTAGCGGGTGTGAACACCGGGGAGCTGTTTTTT	CASSARLAGVNTGELFF
TRBV7-8	TRBD1	-	TRBJ2-1	TGTGCCAGCAGCACCTGGACAGGGGCCGGTGAGCAGTTCTTC	CASSTWTGAGEQFF
TRBV12-3/TRBV12-4	-	few	TRBJ1-1	TGTGCCAGCAGACGGGTGGCCACTGAAGCTTTCTTT	CASRRVATEAFF
TRBV2	-	-	TRBJ2-2	TGTGCCAGCAGTGAACAGGGGAACACCGGGGAGCTGTTTTTT	CASSEQGNTGELFF
TRBV13	TRBD2	many	TRBJ2-5	TGTGCCAGCAGCTTAGGGCGGGGGCAAGAGACCCAGTACTTC	CASSLGRGQETQYF
TRBV27	-	-	TRBJ2-7	TGTGCCAGCAGTCGGGGTTTCTCCTACGAGCAGTACTTC	CASSRGFSYEQYF
TRBV24-1	-	few	TRBJ2-6	TGTGCCACCAGTGATCCGATGGGGGCCAACGTCCTGACTTTC	CATSDPMGANVLTF
TRBV6-2/TRBV6-3	-	-	TRBJ2-7	TGTGCCAGCAGTTACAGGGCGAGCTCCTACGAGCAGTACTTC	CASSYRASSYEQYF
TRBV2	TRBD2	many	TRBJ2-3	TGTGCCAGCGCGGCTTCTCAACTAGCGGGAGGGCCCCAAGATACGCAGTATTTT	CASAASQLAGGPQDTQYF
TRBV6-5	-	-	TRBJ1-2	TGTGCCAGCAGTTATAGCTCGACGAGGGATGGCTACACCTTC	CASSYSSTRDGYTF
TRBV19	TRBD2	-	TRBJ2-2	TGTGCCAGTACGGGACTAGCTATTTCCGGGGAGCTGTTTTTT	CASTGLAISGELFF
TRBV6-1	-	-	TRBJ2-7	TGTGCCAGCAGTGAAGCTGACGGGGACACCTACGAGCAGTACTTC	CASSEADGDTYEQYF
TRBV3-1	-	-	TRBJ1-2	TGTGCCAGCAGCCAAGGGGCAGAACACTATGGCTACACCTTC	CASSQGAEHYGYTF
TRBV5-1	-	many	TRBJ2-5	TGCGCCAGCAGCTTGATAGAGGGGGGGACCCAGTACTTC	CASSLIEGGTQYF
TRBV19	-	-	TRBJ2-1	TGTGCCAGTAGTAAACCCAGGGAGATTAACAATGAGCAGTTCTTC	CASSKPREINNEQFF
TRBV10-3	-	many	TRBJ2-1	TGTGCCACCGAGAGCGGGTATGAGCAGTTCTTC	CATESGYEQFF
TRBV19	TRBD1	once	TRBJ1-1	TGTGCCAGTAGTCTCAGACAGGGGGCCGTTAACCCCACTGAAGCTTTCTTT	CASSLRQGAVNPTEAFF
TRBV29-1	-	once	TRBJ1-2	TGCAGCGTTGAAGGGGGCGGGTTGGGTTATGGCTACACCTTC	CSVEGGGLGYGYTF
TRBV4-2	TRBD1	-	TRBJ1-4	TGTGCCAGCAGCCAAGTCCAGGGGACAGGGAATGAAAAACTGTTTTTT	CASSQVQGTGNEKLFF
TRBV2	TRBD1	once	TRBJ2-7	TGTGCCAGCTCCGGACAGGGGGCTTCCTACGAGCAGTACTTC	CASSGQGASYEQYF
TRBV10-3	-	many	TRBJ2-5	TGTGCCATCAGTGAGTCGGCGGAGACCCAGTACTTC	CAISESAETQYF
TRBV9	-	-	TRBJ1-3	TGTGCCAGCAGCCGCCAGACAGTCGGAAACACCATATATTTT	CASSRQTVGNTIYF
TRBV9	-	-	TRBJ1-2	TGTGCCAGCAGTTCCGACAGGAGGAGCTACACCTTC	CASSSDRRSYTF
TRBV7-4	-	-	TRBJ1-5	TGTGCCAGCAGCACCAGGGAGAGCGGGCGGGATCAGCCCCAGCATTTT	CASSTRESGRDQPQHF
TRBV10-3	-	-	TRBJ1-2	TGTGCCATCAGAGGGTGGACGGATGGCTACACCTTC	CAIRGWTDGYTF
TRBV4-1	-	many	TRBJ2-7	TGCGCCAGCAGCCAAGTGTGGGCTGGGGCCTACGAGCAGTACTTC	CASSQVWAGAYEQYF
TRBV6-1	-	-	TRBJ1-4	TGTGCCAGCAGGTGGACGGAGTCTAATGAAAAACTGTTTTTT	CASRWTESNEKLFF
TRBV7-6	-	once	TRBJ2-5	TGTGCCAGCAGCTCCGCCATGGAGACCCAGTACTTC	CASSSAMETQYF
TRBV7-9	-	-	TRBJ1-2	TGTGCCAGCAGCCTTACTGAAGGTGGCTACACCTTC	CASSLTEGGYTF
TRBV24-1	-	-	TRBJ2-7	TGTGCCACCAGTCATACAGGGCGCGAGCAGTACTTC	CATSHTGREQYF
TRBV2	-	many	TRBJ2-3	TGTGCCAGTACTAGCAGCAGCAATACGCAGTATTTT	CASTSSSNTQYF
TRBV20-1	TRBD2	-	TRBJ2-1	TGCAGTGCTAGAAGGGCTAGCGGGACTGGGTATGAGCAGTTCTTC	CSARRASGTGYEQFF
TRBV2	-	few	TRBJ2-7	TGTGCCAGCAGTATAGACCAGGGAGGAGGCGAGCAGTACTTC	CASSIDQGGGEQYF
TRBV20-1	TRBD1	once	TRBJ2-2	TGCAGTCAGGGGGCTCACACCGGGGAGCTGTTTTTT	CSQGAHTGELFF